This T cell receptor (beta chain) was identified during a study of cytomegalovirus exposure and HLA in healthy donors. Study findings and constraints: Some V segments, including TRBV6-2 and TRBV6-3, were excluded as indistinguishable.

Of note for this clone: Its antigen is unidentified.

PCR employed 60 Vbeta and 13 Jbeta primers. Only in-frame clones appear in the TCRdb table, and some are missing; sequencing was by immunoSEQ multiplex PCR. The table for this sample gives 80,000 to 95,000 clones. This CDR3 has 17 residues. The germline CDR1 and CDR2 sequences are GTSNPN and SVGIG (reference sequence). Trimming removed 0 bases at V and 8 bases at J, with 22 bases between. The receptor was isolated from a man aged 45-65 years in good health and CMV-seropositive. The specimen was PBMCs. This rearrangement joins TRBV30 to TRBJ1-4; maybe TRBD1 (5 bases). The CDR3 is CAWSVGRVRTTGEKLFF. CDR3 sequence (DNA): TGTGCCTGGAGTGTAGGCAGGGTAAGGACGACCGGCGAAAAACTGTTTTTT.